This T cell receptor beta chain was sequenced for a study of CD8+ T cells in alopecia areata. Study-wide context: Using the percentage of affected scalp area, treated patients' severity was scored.

RNA, once extracted, was reverse transcribed into cDNA for use as the sequencing template. Measured with immunoSEQ multiplex PCR; TCRdb has only the in-frame clones, and not every one. The sample records approximately 180,000 clones, 60% being singletons. CDR1 and CDR2 (germline): SQVTM, ANQGSEA. The CDR3 has 12 amino acids. Treatment noted: oral pan-JAK inhibitor, 5-10 mg twice daily. On this clone: Its antigen is unidentified.

Overall study findings and caveats: Only a single nonresponder existed, so baseline CD8+ expansion links stay unclear. For lesional scalp, especially alopecia totalis/universalis, clonality was higher than in normal scalp. Expanded CD8+ clones among the top 100, as well as scalp clonality, were significantly decreased by tofacitinib.

The specimen was CD4+ T cells sorted from blood, collected at week 24, from a patient treated with tofacitinib. The chain couples TRBV29-1 to TRBJ2-7, with D tentatively TRBD1 or TRBD2 (5 bases each). The clonotype comes from a human donor with alopecia areata. CDR3 sequence (DNA): TGCAGTGCCGGGGACGGCATCTACGAGCAGTACTTC. Residues: CSAGDGIYEQYF.